These T cell receptor beta chains were read from a single sample in a study of metastatic and nonmetastatic thyroid tumors. Using MiXCR, TCRdb re-called clones from the PCR reads. The sample carries some 28,000 clones, roughly 4% recorded once. Sequencing was carried out using blood. The source is a male donor with papillary thyroid cancer or a benign thyroid nodule (not recorded which). Some clones in this sample may be carry-over from other donors' samples. Each CDR3 is given with its conserved first and last residue. A D gene is named only where the DNA matches it firmly. Size is stated for part of the rows, as once, few or many counts, or as a class when the clone is expanded.

>TRBD2|TRBV12-3/TRBV12-4|TRBJ2-5|few
TGTGCCAGCAGCCCAGGGGCTAGCGGGAGGGGAGAGACCCAGTACTTC
CASSPGASGRGETQYF
>TRBD1|TRBV7-9|TRBJ2-2|medium-sized
TGTGCCAGCAGCTCGGACAGGGCGGGCACCGGGGAGCTGTTTTTT
CASSSDRAGTGELFF
>-|TRBV18|TRBJ1-4|many
TGTGCCAGCTCACCTGACAGACGGAATGAAAAACTGTTTTTT
CASSPDRRNEKLFF
>-|TRBV3-1|TRBJ1-2|many
TGTGCCAGCAGCCAAGTGGGCGGACCTCATGGCTACACCTTC
CASSQVGGPHGYTF
>TRBD1|TRBV11-2|TRBJ2-7|many
TGTGCCAGCAGCTCGACAGGGGCAGTTGCCCGCTACGAGCAGTACTTC
CASSSTGAVARYEQYF
>TRBD1|TRBV5-1|TRBJ1-1|-
TGCGCCAGCAGCTTTGGACAGGGCATCACTGAAGCTTTCTTT
CASSFGQGITEAFF
>-|TRBV11-2|TRBJ2-3|-
TGTGCCAGCAGCCGACCAGATACGCAGTATTTT
CASSRPDTQYF
>TRBD2|TRBV28|TRBJ2-1|few
TGTGCCAGCACCACCGGACTAGCGGAGTACAATGAGCAGTTCTTC
CASTTGLAEYNEQFF
>TRBD1|TRBV2|TRBJ1-1|-
TGTGCCAGCAGCCGGGACAGGGGAAATTTTGGGAACACTGAAGCTTTCTTT
CASSRDRGNFGNTEAFF
>-|TRBV20-1|TRBJ1-1|many
TGCAGTGCGCTGTGGGCCATGAACACTGAAGCTTTCTTT
CSALWAMNTEAFF
>-|TRBV6-1|TRBJ1-5|few
TGTGCCAGCAGTGAAGTTGACACCAGCAATCAGCCCCAGCATTTT
CASSEVDTSNQPQHF
>TRBD2|TRBV7-6|TRBJ2-2|many
TGTGCCAGCAGCGACAGACTAGCGGACATTACCGGGGAGCTGTTTTTT
CASSDRLADITGELFF
>-|TRBV6-4|TRBJ1-2|-
TGTGCCAGCAGTGAGTCACAGGGTCGTCGGGGCTACACCTTC
CASSESQGRRGYTF
>-|TRBV27|TRBJ1-6|medium-sized
TGTGCCAGCAGTTCCCGAGTAAGCTCCTATAATTCACCCCTCCACTTT
CASSSRVSSYNSPLHF
>TRBD1|TRBV5-1|TRBJ2-3|few
TGCGCCAACATCTTGCATCCGACAGGGGGTAACACAGATACGCAGTATTTT
CANILHPTGGNTDTQYF
>-|TRBV28|TRBJ1-4|-
TGTGCCAGCGTACCGGCTAGTGAAAAACTGTTTTTT
CASVPASEKLFF
>-|TRBV30|TRBJ2-2|many
TGTGCCTGGAGTGTAATAGCGGACACCGGGGAGCTGTTTTTT
CAWSVIADTGELFF
>-|TRBV2|TRBJ1-1|few
TGTGCCAGCAGTGAAATGCGAGGAGCCAACACTGAAGCTTTCTTT
CASSEMRGANTEAFF
>-|TRBV6-2/TRBV6-3|TRBJ2-7|-
TGTGCCAGCAGTTACTCGCGCAGGGACTACGAGCAGTACTTC
CASSYSRRDYEQYF
>TRBD2|TRBV5-1|TRBJ2-1|many
TGCGCCAGCAGCTTGGAGTCTAGCGGAGCCCAAGAGAAGCAGTTCTTC
CASSLESSGAQEKQFF
>-|TRBV6-1|TRBJ2-1|-
TGTGCCAGCAGTGAAATCGTTGATGAGCAGCTCTTC
CASSEIVDEQLF
>TRBD2|TRBV4-3|TRBJ2-3|many
TGCGCCAGCAGCCAGTACTCTAGCGGTTCTAGCACAGATACGCAGTATTTT
CASSQYSSGSSTDTQYF
>TRBD2|TRBV6-2/TRBV6-3|TRBJ2-7|-
TGTGCCAGCAGCTTAGCGGGACTAGCGGGAGATCCGTACGAGCAGTACTTC
CASSLAGLAGDPYEQYF
>TRBD2|TRBV3-1|TRBJ2-7|many
TGTGCCAGCAGCGCGACTAGCGGGAGTAGCGGGTCCTACGAGCAGTACTTC
CASSATSGSSGSYEQYF
>-|TRBV5-1|TRBJ2-5|many
TGCGCCAGCACTAGCTGGGACCCTCAAGAGACCCAGTACTTC
CASTSWDPQETQYF
>-|TRBV20-1|TRBJ1-5|many
TGCAGTGCTAGAGATCTGGGGGTGGCCTCACAGCCCCAGCATTTT
CSARDLGVASQPQHF
>-|TRBV4-3|TRBJ2-1|many
TGCGCCAGCAGCATCAGCAGGGGTCCAAATGAGCAGTTCTTC
CASSISRGPNEQFF
>TRBD2|TRBV6-1|TRBJ2-2|few
TGTGCCAGCAGGGCGGGACTAGCGGGAGTCGGGGAGCTGTTTTTT
CASRAGLAGVGELFF
>-|TRBV6-1|TRBJ1-2|medium-sized
TGTGCCATACAACCCCGGCCGAGGAACTATGGCTACACCTTC
CAIQPRPRNYGYTF
>-|TRBV19|TRBJ2-1|few
TGTGCCAGTTCAGTAGCCGGCTACAATGAGCAGTTCTTC
CASSVAGYNEQFF
>-|TRBV15|TRBJ2-7|-
TGTGCCACCAGCAGAGATAGGTGGGGTCCTTACGAGCAGTACTTC
CATSRDRWGPYEQYF
>-|TRBV7-9|TRBJ1-2|medium-sized
TGTGCCAGCAGCCGGGCGATTGAAAGCTACACCTTC
CASSRAIESYTF
>TRBD2|TRBV20-1|TRBJ2-2|-
TGCAGTGCCAAGGGGCTAGCGGGCGACACCGGGGAGCTGTTTTTT
CSAKGLAGDTGELFF
>-|TRBV19|TRBJ2-7|medium-sized
TGTGCCAGTAGTTCTCGGCGCCGGAACGAGCAGTACTTC
CASSSRRRNEQYF
>TRBD1|TRBV4-3|TRBJ1-6|many
TGCGCCAGCAGCCAAGTCTCAGGGGGCGCGTCTTCACCCCTCCACTTT
CASSQVSGGASSPLHF
>-|TRBV2|TRBJ2-7|few
TGTGCCAGCAGTGGGCTGGAGCAGTACTTC
CASSGLEQYF
>TRBD1|TRBV19|TRBJ2-7|-
TGTGCCAGTAGTCTCCCGACAGGGAACGAACAGTACTTC
CASSLPTGNEQYF
>-|TRBV28|TRBJ1-2|few
TGTGCCAGCAGTCCGCGGGGCGGGGGGGATGGCTACACCTTC
CASSPRGGGDGYTF
>TRBD2|TRBV5-4|TRBJ2-2|many
TGTGCCAGCAGCTTGGTTTTAGGAGCGGGAGGTACCGGGGAGCTGTTTTTT
CASSLVLGAGGTGELFF
>TRBD2|TRBV29-1|TRBJ2-7|many
TGCAGCGTTCCCAGCGGCGGGAGCTACGAGCAGTACTTC
CSVPSGGSYEQYF
>TRBD1|TRBV7-8|TRBJ1-1|-
TGTGCCAGCAGGCGACAGGGGGCGGGGAACACTGAAGCTTTCTTT
CASRRQGAGNTEAFF
>TRBD2|TRBV4-3|TRBJ2-1|many
TGCGCCAGCAGCCAAGGCACGGGAGGGTACAATGAGCAGTTCTTC
CASSQGTGGYNEQFF
>-|TRBV3-1|TRBJ2-1|-
TGTGCCAGCAGCCAAGTCACAGCGGTGGGGGTCTTATACAATAAGCAGTTCTTC
CASSQVTAVGVLYNKQFF
>-|TRBV9|TRBJ1-3|few
TGTGCCAGCAGCGTAGAAAGTACCTTAAACACCATATATTTT
CASSVESTLNTIYF
>TRBD2|TRBV20-1|TRBJ2-1|many
TGCAGTGCTCCATCTCAGGGACTAGCGGGAGCCAGGTTCTTC
CSAPSQGLAGARFF
>TRBD1|TRBV27|TRBJ1-6|few
TGTGCCAGCAGTTGGGGGACAGGGGGCGCGTTTCATTCACCCCTCCACTTT
CASSWGTGGAFHSPLHF
>-|TRBV4-1|TRBJ2-5|many
TGCGCCAGCAGCCAGGCAGGGGTGGGAGAGACCCAGTACTTC
CASSQAGVGETQYF
>-|TRBV6-1|TRBJ1-1|medium-sized
TGTGCCAGCAACCTGTTAGGAGCCAGTGAAGCTTTCTTT
CASNLLGASEAFF
>-|TRBV10-3|TRBJ1-2|few
TGTGCCATCAGTGACGGGATCACGGACTATGGCTACACCTTC
CAISDGITDYGYTF